This T cell receptor (beta chain) was sequenced during a study of T cell changes during pregnancy in multiple sclerosis. Profiled with immunoSEQ multiplex PCR; TCRdb holds only in-frame clones, not every one. The sample has more than 35,000 clones, about 91% seen once. The CDR3 is 18 amino acids. Germline V gives CDR1 LGHNA, CDR2 YSLEER. Germline trimming cut 4 bases from V and 4 bases from J; bases unmatched to any gene: 10. The specimen comprised CD4+ T cells from peripheral blood mononuclear cells, sampled in the third trimester of pregnancy. This TCR derives from a female donor in good health, enrolled as a control in a pregnancy study. The gene calls are TRBV4-3 and TRBJ2-3; 14 bases map to TRBD2. The CDR3 loop reads CASSRTSGGPTAPDTQYF. CDR3 coding DNA: TGCGCCAGCAGCCGGACTAGCGGGGGGCCGACAGCGCCAGATACGCAGTATTTT.